This is a list of T cell receptor beta chains from one sample in a study of cytomegalovirus exposure and HLA in healthy donors. Produced via immunoSEQ multiplex PCR; TCRdb's table is partial and in-frame only. Here the sample spans roughly 240,000 clones, about 81% being singletons. Sequenced sample: PBMCs. All receptors derive from a woman aged 40-49 years in good health and CMV-seropositive. Each CDR3 is given with its conserved first and last residue. D genes are given only for firm matches. The size of a clone is reported for some rows only, either as once, few or many, or as a class for expanded clones.

v_gene,j_gene,abundance,d_gene,CDR3nt,CDR3aa
TRBV5-8,TRBJ2-1,once,TRBD1,TGTGCCAGCAGCACCCCGGGACAGGGGGTTAAGAATGAGCAGTTCTTC,CASSTPGQGVKNEQFF
TRBV2,TRBJ1-1,-,TRBD1,TGTGCCAGCAGTTTACAGGGGGACACTGAAGCTTTCTTT,CASSLQGDTEAFF
TRBV6-1,TRBJ1-1,-,-,TGTGCCAGCAGTGAAGAGGGGAGGGGGAACACTGAAGCTTTCTTT,CASSEEGRGNTEAFF
TRBV30,TRBJ2-1,-,TRBD2,TGTGCCTGGAGTAAAGGACTAGCGGGAGGTAATGAGCAGTTCTTC,CAWSKGLAGGNEQFF
TRBV6-5,TRBJ2-1,-,TRBD2,TGTGCCACCCTCCGACGGGAGGGTGGGAATGAGCAGTTCTTC,CATLRREGGNEQFF
TRBV11-1,TRBJ2-3,-,TRBD2,TGTGCCAGCAGCCCAACTGGCCAGCGGGGGAGGTATACGCAGTATTTT,CASSPTGQRGRYTQYF
TRBV5-4,TRBJ2-5,-,TRBD1,TGTGCCAGCAGCCTGGGACAGTCCCAAGAGACCCAGTACTTC,CASSLGQSQETQYF
TRBV7-3,TRBJ2-1,-,TRBD1,TGTGCCAGCAGCACAGGCAGGGGGCCCTACAATGAGCAGTTCTTC,CASSTGRGPYNEQFF
TRBV18,TRBJ1-5,once,-,TGTGCCAGCTCACCAGGACAGCTTCTAAATCAGCCCCAGCATTTT,CASSPGQLLNQPQHF
TRBV2,TRBJ2-4,-,-,TGTGCCAGCAGTGGGGAGAACATTCAGTACTTC,CASSGENIQYF
TRBV5-1,TRBJ2-7,few,-,TGCGCCAGCAGCTTGGGGGACTCCGCCTACGAGCAGTACTTC,CASSLGDSAYEQYF
TRBV10-1,TRBJ2-1,-,-,TGCGCCAGCAGTGAGTCTAGCAATGCCCACTACAATGAGCAGTTCTTC,CASSESSNAHYNEQFF
TRBV7-2,TRBJ2-2,-,-,TGTGCCAGCAGCCTAGACAGCTCGAACACCGGGGAGCTGTTTTTT,CASSLDSSNTGELFF
TRBV5-1,TRBJ2-1,-,TRBD2,TGCGCCAGCAGCTCCCGGGACTACTCTATTAGAGTCAATGAGCAGTTCTTC,CASSSRDYSIRVNEQFF
TRBV6-6,TRBJ2-1,-,-,TGTGCCAGCAGTCTGAACAGGGACATCATTGAGCAGTTCTTC,CASSLNRDIIEQFF
TRBV4-2,TRBJ1-1,-,-,TGTGCCAGCAGCCAAGTTGGGACACCCGTTAACACTGAAGCTTTCTTT,CASSQVGTPVNTEAFF
TRBV7-9,TRBJ2-1,-,-,TGTGCCAGCAGCTTAGACTGGGCTAATGAGCAGTTCTTC,CASSLDWANEQFF
TRBV7-9,TRBJ2-5,-,TRBD1,TGTTCCAGCAGCTCTCGACAGGGGTGGGAGACCCAGTACTTC,CSSSSRQGWETQYF
TRBV18,TRBJ2-7,-,TRBD1,TGTGCCAGCTCACCTTTTTCCGGGACAGGGGGTAGTAACGAGCAGTACTTC,CASSPFSGTGGSNEQYF
TRBV4-2,TRBJ2-7,-,TRBD2,TGTGCCAGCAGCCAGCCTACAGGGGGCACTAGCGGGAGCTACGAGCAGTACTTC,CASSQPTGGTSGSYEQYF
TRBV9,TRBJ1-1,-,-,TGTGCCAGCAGCGTAGTGGGGGGGGCGGGCACTGAAGCTTTCTTT,CASSVVGGAGTEAFF
TRBV2,TRBJ2-1,-,TRBD1,TGTGCCACCCAGACAGGGAAAGGCAATGAGCAGTTCTTC,CATQTGKGNEQFF
TRBV6-4,TRBJ1-1,-,-,TGTGCCAGCAGTCCCGACTGGCGGACTGAAGCTTTCTTT,CASSPDWRTEAFF
TRBV5-1,TRBJ2-7,-,TRBD1,TGCGCCAGCAGTTCCGGGACAGGGGGCTACGAGCAGTACTTC,CASSSGTGGYEQYF
TRBV14,TRBJ1-1,-,TRBD1,TGTGCCAGCAGCCCTACCTTTTTTGACAGGGGAGGTGAAGCTTTCTTT,CASSPTFFDRGGEAFF
TRBV9,TRBJ1-1,-,-,TGTGCCAGCAGCCGTTTTGACACTGAAGCTTTCTTT,CASSRFDTEAFF
TRBV19,TRBJ2-3,few,TRBD2,TGTGCCAGTAGTACTCGGACTAGCGGGAGGGCCCAAGATACGCAGTATTTT,CASSTRTSGRAQDTQYF
TRBV6-5,TRBJ2-5,-,TRBD2,TGTGCCAGCACAAAGGCTAGCGGGGTGGAGACCCAGTACTTC,CASTKASGVETQYF
TRBV6-5,TRBJ2-3,-,-,TGTGCCAGCCGAACAGGGCCTGATACGCAGTATTTT,CASRTGPDTQYF
TRBV10-3,TRBJ2-7,few,TRBD1,TGTGCCATCAGCACTCAAGGACAGGGGATCGAGCAGTACTTC,CAISTQGQGIEQYF
TRBV30,TRBJ1-3,-,-,TGTGCCTGGGAGACAGTGGGTAGAGGAAACACCATATATTTT,CAWETVGRGNTIYF
TRBV10-3,TRBJ1-4,-,-,TGTGCCATCAGTGAGGGTAAGACAGCCACCGGGAATGAAAAACTGTTTTTT,CAISEGKTATGNEKLFF
TRBV9,TRBJ2-5,-,TRBD2,TGTGCCAGCAGCCCCCCTGAGGGGACTAGCGGGTGGCCTTTGAAGACCCAGTACTTC,CASSPPEGTSGWPLKTQYF
TRBV7-9,TRBJ1-1,few,-,TGTGCCAGCAGTGAACAGGGTTTTGGCACTGAAGCTTTCTTT,CASSEQGFGTEAFF
TRBV5-4,TRBJ2-3,-,-,TGTGCCAGCAGCTTAGGTGGGGGGGCGGGTGGCACAGATACGCAGTATTTT,CASSLGGGAGGTDTQYF
TRBV6-1,TRBJ1-5,-,-,TGTGCCAGCAGTGAGGTAACGGGACTCAATCAGCCCCAGCATTTT,CASSEVTGLNQPQHF
TRBV11-2,TRBJ2-5,-,-,TGTGCCAGCAGCTTAGGTGGGGAAAGCGGAGAGACCCAGTACTTC,CASSLGGESGETQYF
TRBV7-9,TRBJ1-1,-,-,TGTGCCAGCAGCTTAGCCGAGGGAGGGCACACTGAAGCTTTCTTT,CASSLAEGGHTEAFF
TRBV6-1,TRBJ2-7,-,-,TGTGCCAGCACCAGCTCCTACGAGCAGTACTTC,CASTSSYEQYF
TRBV9,TRBJ1-2,once,-,TGTGCCAGCAGCCCGCTAGGGGTTCGGACCTATGGCTACACCTTC,CASSPLGVRTYGYTF
TRBV6-5,TRBJ2-6,-,-,TGTGCCAGCAGAGACTACAGCGCTGGGGCCAACGTCCTGACTTTC,CASRDYSAGANVLTF
TRBV11-3,TRBJ2-3,-,-,TGTGCCAGCAGCGAGGGACTCTCCGGACCAGATACGCAGTATTTT,CASSEGLSGPDTQYF